These 29 T cell receptor beta chains were all obtained from the same sample, sequenced in a study of glioma-infiltrating T cells. Using RNA template, CDR3s of TCR alpha and beta were amplified with iRepertoire arm-PCR. Each CDR3 protein is one row after TCRdb ran MiXCR on the multiplex PCR reads. The repertoire holds fewer than 250,000 distinct CDR3 sequences, with over 30% as singletons. Sequenced input: glioma tissue, nonneoplastic brain tissue, or PBMCs (not recorded which). The source is a human donor with low-grade glioma or glioblastoma, undergoing nonglioma brain surgery, or in good health (not recorded which).

In the case of this clonotype: A much larger clone sits a single nucleotide away, making a read error possible. The rearrangement joins TRBV29-1 to TRBJ2-3; D call uncertain. This CDR3 region has 9 residues. Germline lookup yields CDR1 SQVTM and CDR2 ANQGSEA. In nucleotides, the CDR3 is TGCAGCGTAGGAGATACGAAGTATTTT. Amino acids: CSVGDTKYF.

This clonotype was detected many times. The CDR3 region has the DNA TGTGCCAGCAGTCCCTCCACGTCAGCCGGGGAGCTGTTTTTT. Residues: CASSPSTSAGELFF. V gene TRBV27 combines with J gene TRBJ2-2; D unresolved. The germline V gene encodes CDR1 MNHEY and CDR2 SMNVEV (reference sequence). V dropped 5 bases and J dropped 6 bases, with 13 bases sitting between them. This CDR3 contains 14 residues.

About this clonotype: A much more abundant neighbour one base away suggests this may be a read error. This sequence joins TRBV7-9 and TRBJ2-3; 10 bases align to TRBD2. Germline CDR1 reads SEHNR; CDR2 reads FQNEAQ (reference sequence). V lost 6 bases, J lost 0 bases, and 6 bases stayed unmatched. CDR3 length: 16 residues. CDR3 nucleotide sequence: TGTGCCAGCAGAGGACCGGGACTAGCGAGCACAGATACGCAGTATTTT. Amino acid sequence: CASRGPGLASTDTQYF.

There are many counts of this clonotype. The V call is TRBV20-1, the J call TRBJ2-1; D perhaps matches TRBD2 (5 bases). The V and J ends lost 6 bases and 0 bases respectively, with 27 bases between them. The germline V gene encodes CDR1 DFQATT and CDR2 SNEGSKA (reference sequence). CDR3 length equals 19 residues. This CDR3 reads CSAISRAAKSLLSYNEQFF. The CDR3 nucleotides are TGCAGTGCAATCTCACGAGCGGCGAAATCACTACTCTCCTACAATGAGCAGTTCTTC.

This clonotype was detected many times. CDR3 nucleotide sequence: TGTGCCAGCAGCTTAGCAGGGTTGGAGCAGTACTTC. It translates to CASSLAGLEQYF. The chain links TRBV7-9 to TRBJ2-7; no clear D gene. CDR3 length: 12 amino acids. Germline lookup yields CDR1 SEHNR and CDR2 FQNEAQ (reference sequence). Between the trimmed V and J ends, which lost 0 bases and 7 bases, there was a span of 7 bases.

At least ten counts were recorded for this clonotype. The J gene is TRBJ2-1, the V gene TRBV4-2; TRBD2 matches 10 bases. Germline V gene data show CDR1 as LGHNA and CDR2 as YNFKEQ. V shed 1 base, J shed 7 bases, and the junction held 4 bases outside the gene matches. The CDR3 is made up of 15 amino acids. In nucleotides, the CDR3 is TGTGCCAGCAGCCAAGCTAGCGGGAGTAGGAATGAGCAGTTCTTC. Protein sequence: CASSQASGSRNEQFF.

This clonotype was seen once. An end of the junction differs from the germline gene, which may be a read error. The gene calls are TRBV29-1 and TRBJ2-2; D may be TRBD2 (6 bases). Per germline, CDR1 SQVTM and CDR2 ANQGSEA. The CDR3 loop spans 13 amino acids. CDR3 in DNA: TGCATCGTTGGGGGGTCAGACACCGGGGAGCTGTTTTTT. It is translated as CIVGGSDTGELFF.

In this sample, this clonotype turned up many times. The chain couples TRBV7-2 to TRBJ2-3; D perhaps matches TRBD2 (6 bases). This CDR3 comprises 15 residues. Germline lookup yields CDR1 SGHTA and CDR2 FQGNSA. Deletions cut 8 bases from V and 2 bases from J, with 17 bases between. The CDR3 loop reads CASSGGGWLTDTQYF. The DNA for the CDR3 is TGTGCCAGCTCAGGTGGGGGGTGGCTCACAGATACGCAGTATTTT.

The chain uses TRBV19 and TRBJ2-7, with a tentative D call TRBD2 (7 bases). The CDR3 has 14 amino acids. Germline CDR1 is LNHDA and CDR2 is SQIVND (reference sequence). V gave up 10 bases and J gave up 3 bases, with 19 bases separating them. CDR3 in DNA: TGTGCCATTAGGGGGGGTCAAGGCCACTACGAGCAGTACTTC. Protein sequence: CAIRGGQGHYEQYF.

Concerning this clonotype: Relative to the germline gene, one junction end is altered; a read error may explain this. This rearrangement joins TRBV7-3 to TRBJ2-6; possibly TRBD1 for D (5 bases). CDR1 and CDR2 from the germline V gene are SGHTA and FQGTGA. This CDR3 is 16 amino acids long. CDR3 sequence (DNA): TGTGCCAGCAGCTTAACGGCCCACTCTGGGGCCAAGGTCCTGACTTTC. It codes for CASSLTAHSGAKVLTF. Full variable domain (remainder filled in from reference TRBV7-3 and TRBJ2-6): GAGVSQTPSNKVTEKGKYVELRCDPISGHTALYWYRQSLGQGPEFLIYFQGTGAADDSGLPNDRFFAVRPEGSVSTLKIQRTERGDSAVYLCASSLTAHSGAKVLTFGAGSRLTVL.

There are many counts of this clonotype. The gene calls are TRBV7-9 and TRBJ2-1; 9 bases fit TRBD2. Trimming took 3 bases from V and 9 from J; bases not matched to a gene: 12. Germline V gene sequence: CDR1 SEHNR, CDR2 FQNEAQ (reference sequence). This CDR3 is built from 16 residues. CDR3 sequence: CASSLVYRREGLEQFF. DNA of the CDR3: TGTGCCAGCAGCTTGGTGTACCGGCGGGAGGGGCTTGAGCAGTTCTTC.

This chain joins TRBV5-4 and TRBJ2-1, with D perhaps matching TRBD1 or TRBD2 (5 bases each). The CDR3 contains 15 residues. Trimming took 4 bases from V and 0 from J, leaving 11 bases between them. Germline CDR1 SGHNT, CDR2 YYREEE (reference sequence). The CDR3 DNA reads as TGTGCCAGCAGCAAAGCAGGGAGCTCCTACAATGAGCAGTTCTTC. Protein product: CASSKAGSSYNEQFF.

This clonotype has at least ten counts. V is TRBV28 and J is TRBJ2-7, with 8 bases matching TRBD1. After removal of 5 bases from V and 4 bases from J, the junction contained 4 bases not matched to a gene. This CDR3 contains 13 residues. Germline loops: CDR1 MDHEN, CDR2 SYDVKM. In DNA form, the CDR3 reads TGTGCCAGCAGTAAGGGACAGGTATACGAGCAGTACTTC. As protein: CASSKGQVYEQYF.

This clonotype was found a few times. This sequence joins TRBV29-1 and TRBJ2-5; the D gene is possibly TRBD2 (5 bases). The germline CDR1 and CDR2 sequences are SQVTM and ANQGSEA. The CDR3 length is 14 residues. The V end was cut by 2 bases, the J end by 2 bases, with 12 bases between. CDR3: CSVEISGLQETQYF. As DNA, the CDR3 is TGCAGCGTTGAAATCTCGGGGTTACAAGAGACCCAGTACTTC.

Concerning this clonotype itself: This may come from a read error, since a much larger clone is one base off. The chain is built from TRBV7-2 and TRBJ1-2; possible D gene TRBD1, 6 bases. The CDR3 covers 13 residues. CDR1 is SGHTA, CDR2 FQGNSA, per germline. The CDR3 nucleotides read TGCGCCGGCAGCCAGACAGGCGTGGATGGCTACACCTTC. Its translation: CAGSQTGVDGYTF.

Comment on this clonotype: Possible read error: a much larger clone is one base away. This rearrangement joins TRBV4-1 to TRBJ1-4; 7 positions match TRBD1. This CDR3 has 15 residues. Germline CDR1 and CDR2: MGHRA and YSYEKL. The CDR3 coding sequence is TGCGCCAGCAGACAAGTTCAGGGGGGCGATGAAAAACTGTTTTTT. Residues: CASRQVQGGDEKLFF.

This clonotype showed up many times. The chain couples TRBV19 to TRBJ2-5; D unclear. Trimming removed 3 bases at V and 0 bases at J, with 8 bases between. The CDR3 length is 14 residues. Germline assignment: CDR1 LNHDA and CDR2 SQIVND (reference sequence). The CDR3 is CASSIMGNQETQYF. CDR3 nucleotides: TGTGCCAGTAGTATTATGGGGAACCAAGAGACCCAGTACTTC. Based on the CDR3 plus reference TRBV19 and TRBJ2-5, the full variable domain is DGGITQSPKYLFRKEGQNVTLSCEQNLNHDAMYWYRQDPGQGLRLIYYSQIVNDFQKGDIAEGYSVSREKKESFPLTVTSAQKNPTAFYLCASSIMGNQETQYFGPGTRLLVL.

This clonotype was detected a few times. The chain is built from TRBV12-5 and TRBJ1-5; TRBD1 might be the D (6 bases). The CDR3 extends over 15 amino acids. Germline values: CDR1 LGHNT, CDR2 FRNRAP. V was trimmed by 4 bases and J by 4 bases, leaving 14 bases between them. Here the CDR3 DNA reads TGTGCTAGTGGTTCCCTACAGGGCCCGAATCAGCCCCAGCATTTT. Protein product: CASGSLQGPNQPQHF.

This clonotype was seen many times. This chain joins TRBV28 and TRBJ1-1, with unresolved D. Trimming removed 7 bases from V and 4 bases from J, with 16 bases in between. There are 14 residues in the CDR3. CDR1 MDHEN and CDR2 SYDVKM come from the germline V gene. CDR3 bases: TGTGCCAGCACCGGAGGCGAATGGGGCACTGAAGCTTTCTTT. Translated: CASTGGEWGTEAFF.

The chain joins TRBV19 to TRBJ2-3, with 9 bases matching TRBD2. The CDR3 has 16 amino acids. Unmatched junction bases numbered 11, after V lost 5 bases and J lost 5 bases. Germline V gene lookup returns CDR1 LNHDA and CDR2 SQIVND (reference sequence). The CDR3 region has the DNA TGTGCCAGTAGTTCCGGGGGTAGCGGGAGTAAAGATACGCAGTATTTT. Amino acid sequence: CASSSGGSGSKDTQYF.

This clonotype was recorded many times. V usage is TRBV12-3 or TRBV12-4 and J usage is TRBJ2-3; possible D gene TRBD1, 5 bases. V lost 6 bases and J 5 bases, leaving 9 bases between the germline ends. The CDR3 loop spans 12 amino acids. The DNA of the CDR3 is TGTGCCAGCAGATTCACAGGAGATACGCAGTATTTT. Translated: CASRFTGDTQYF.

This clonotype turned up a few times. The genes are TRBV19 and TRBJ2-7, with TRBD1 matching over 9 bases. The V gene's germline CDR1 is LNHDA and CDR2 SQIVND (reference sequence). The CDR3 contains 13 residues. With 4 bases clipped from V and 5 bases from J, the junction kept 3 bases outside the gene matches. The CDR3 bases are TGTGCCAGTAGTACCACAGGGGGCAACGAGCAGTACTTC. Protein sequence: CASSTTGGNEQYF.

The V gene is TRBV12-3 or TRBV12-4, the J gene TRBJ1-2, with 7 bases that match TRBD1. J lost 2 bases, V lost 6 bases, and 12 bases had no gene match. There are 16 residues in the CDR3. As DNA, the CDR3 is TGTGCCAGCAGCTCTCGGGGCAGGGGGAACAACTATGGCTACACCTTC. This sequence encodes CASSSRGRGNNYGYTF.

The chain has TRBV19 and TRBJ1-5; D possibly corresponds to TRBD1 (5 bases). The CDR3 is made up of 14 amino acids. V lost 5 bases and J lost 9, with 17 bases in between. Germline CDR1 is LNHDA and CDR2 is SQIVND (reference sequence). The CDR3 here is CASSVLGRDRPQHF. Written as DNA, the CDR3 is TGTGCCAGTAGTGTCCTCGGCAGGGACCGGCCCCAGCATTTT. The whole variable domain, remainder taken from reference TRBV19 and TRBJ1-5, is DGGITQSPKYLFRKEGQNVTLSCEQNLNHDAMYWYRQDPGQGLRLIYYSQIVNDFQKGDIAEGYSVSREKKESFPLTVTSAQKNPTAFYLCASSVLGRDRPQHFGDGTRLSIL.

This clonotype was counted ten times or more. The V gene is TRBV7-2, the J gene TRBJ2-3; 7 nucleotides agree with TRBD2. Germline lookup yields CDR1 SGHTA and CDR2 FQGNSA. CDR3 length equals 18 residues. After removal of 5 bases from V and 1 base from J, the junction contained 15 bases not matched to a gene. CDR3 sequence: CASSAGTNGIVGTDTQYF. The CDR3 bases are TGTGCCAGCAGCGCCGGGACTAACGGGATCGTGGGCACAGATACGCAGTATTTT.

This clonotype was counted at least ten times. The chain combines TRBV12-3 or TRBV12-4 with TRBJ1-1; 9 nucleotides agree with TRBD1. This CDR3 comprises 12 residues. The trim removed 5 bases at V and 8 bases at J, leaving 3 bases unmatched. The CDR3 DNA reads TGTGCCAGCAGTAAACAGGGGGCCGAAGCTTTCTTT. This gives the protein CASSKQGAEAFF.

Many counts were recorded for this clonotype. The chain employs TRBV28 and TRBJ2-2; tentative D call: TRBD2 (6 bases). V lost 6 bases to trimming and J lost 9 bases, with 14 bases between them. Germline CDR1 reads MDHEN; CDR2 reads SYDVKM. This CDR3 region has 13 residues. As DNA, the CDR3 is TGTGCCAGCAGGGGACGGGAGAGGAGGGAGCTGTTTTTT. Translation: CASRGRERRELFF.

For this clonotype: A much larger clone differs from this one at a single base, so this may be a read error. The chain employs TRBV10-2 and TRBJ1-5; perhaps TRBD1 as D (6 bases). The CDR3 is made up of 13 amino acids. The germline V and J ends were trimmed by 7 bases and 7 bases, with 14 bases remaining between them. In germline, CDR1 is WSHSY, CDR2 SAAADI. The CDR3 loop is CASKQGSKQPQHF. CDR3 DNA: TGCGCCAGCAAACAGGGTTCCAAACAGCCCCAGCATTTT.

With respect to this clonotype: A much larger clone lies a single base off, so this may be a read error. The chain joins TRBV28 to TRBJ2-5, with D possibly being TRBD2 (6 bases). The CDR3 loop spans 16 amino acids. Per the germline V gene, CDR1 is MDHEN and CDR2 is SYDVKM. The CDR3 region is CASSPLTSGDQETQHF. The CDR3 DNA reads TGTGCCAGCAGTCCACTTACTTCGGGGGACCAAGAGACCCAGCACTTC.